Following are 30 T cell receptor beta chains from one sample sequenced in a study of T cells in women clearing cervical HPV infection. The table came from immunoSEQ multiplex PCR; TCRdb's copy has only in-frame clones and leaves some out. The sample totals over 15,000 clones. Material: blood buffy coat. The source is a woman aged 18-69 years with a cervical HPV16 infection that either progressed to CIN3+ or cleared (not recorded which).

Regarding this clone: The read terminates 3 residues before the CDR3 end, so the remaining end is supplied by the germline J gene. This chain links TRBV5-1 with TRBJ2-4; 8 bases match TRBD1. CDR3 length: 14 residues. Germline values: CDR1 SGHRS, CDR2 YFSETQ. V dropped 0 bases and J dropped 7; count of bases not matched to a gene: 3. The part of the CDR3 DNA that was read is TGCGCCAGCAGCTTGGTTCCAGGGGGCAACATT. Its translation is CASSLVPGGNI. The whole CDR3 protein reads CASSLVPGGNIQYF.

Turning to this clone: The read falls 3 residues short of the CDR3 end, and the missing part is taken from the germline J gene. V usage is TRBV9 and J usage is TRBJ2-1, with 14 positions matching TRBD2. CDR3 length: 17 amino acids. In germline, CDR1 is SGDLS, CDR2 YYNGEE. The ends lost 1 base at V and 4 bases at J; junction bases unmatched: 4. CDR3 residues: CASSVRTSGGLYNEQFF. The covered CDR3 bases are TGTGCCAGCAGCGTAAGGACTAGCGGGGGGCTTTACAATGAG. The complete variable domain, with remaining parts taken from reference TRBV9 and TRBJ2-1, reads DSGVTQTPKHLITATGQRVTLRCSPRSGDLSVYWYQQSLDQGLQFLIQYYNGEERAKGNILERFSAQQFPDLHSELNLSSLELGDSALYFCASSVRTSGGLYNEQFFGPGTRLTVL.

Remarks on this clone: The read ends 3 residues before the CDR3 terminus; that terminus is restored from the germline J gene. The genes are TRBV20-1 and TRBJ2-3; D uncertain. Germline V gene lookup returns CDR1 DFQATT and CDR2 SNEGSKA (reference sequence). The CDR3 is 13 residues long. The CDR3 protein is CSAREARLETQYF. The sequenced part of the CDR3 DNA is TGCAGTGCTAGAGAGGCTAGGCTAGAGACG.

Concerning this clone: At one of its ends the junction is not consistent with the germline gene, which may arise from a read error. The CDR3 end lies 3 residues beyond the end of the read and is filled in from the germline J gene. The same CDR3 can be traced to other DNA sequences in this sample. This rearrangement joins TRBV18 to TRBJ1-3, with TRBD1 matching 9 bases. This CDR3 has 17 amino acids. Germline values: CDR1 KGHSH, CDR2 LQKENI. CDR3 in amino acids: CASSPVPGTGLGNTIYF. Incomplete CDR3 DNA: TGTGCCAGCTCACCTGTCCCTGGGACAGGGCTTGGAAACACA. Looking up the rest from reference TRBV18 and TRBJ1-3 gives the full variable domain: NAGVMQNPRHLVRRRGQEARLRCSPMKGHSHVYWYRQLPEEGLKFMVYLQKENIIDESGMPKERFSAEFPKEGPSILRIQQVVRGDSAAYFCASSPVPGTGLGNTIYFGEGSWLTVV.

The sequenced CDR3 bases are TGCAGCGCCGGATCGAGGGCGAAGACAGATACG. It codes for CSAGSRAKTDT. The CDR3 reads in full as CSAGSRAKTDTQYF. The gene calls are TRBV29-1 and TRBJ2-3; a weak D match, TRBD2 (5 bases). The read ends 3 residues early relative to the CDR3; the germline J gene fills the gap. The V and J ends lost 7 bases and 3 bases respectively, with 17 bases between them. This CDR3 is built from 14 residues. Germline-derived CDR1 and CDR2 are SQVTM and ANQGSEA.

Details on this clone: Read sequence stops 3 residues before the CDR3 end, and the germline J gene provides the missing end. Other DNA sequences in this specimen translate into the identical CDR3. The chain carries TRBV29-1 and TRBJ1-2; a possible D gene is TRBD1 (5 bases). The CDR3 spans 12 residues. Looked up from germline, CDR1 is SQVTM and CDR2 is ANQGSEA. V lost 6 bases and J lost 2, with 10 bases in between. The CDR3 protein is CSVFDSNYGYTF. The DNA read from the CDR3 is TGCAGCGTCTTCGACAGCAACTATGGC.

Of note for this clone: Sequencing ends 3 residues short of the CDR3 end; the germline J gene provides the rest. The J gene is TRBJ2-5, the V gene TRBV11-2; D might be TRBD2 (7 bases). Germline CDR1 SGHAT, CDR2 FQNNGV. Trimming cost V 5 bases and J 4 bases, with 11 bases left between them. The CDR3 runs to 13 residues. The CDR3 sequence is CASSRGAGETQYF. The DNA read from the CDR3 is TGTGCCAGCAGCCGGGGGGCCGGAGAGACC.

Details on this clone: With the read ending 3 residues before the CDR3 end, the germline J gene is used to fill in that end. The V and J genes are TRBV5-1 and TRBJ2-7, with 11 nucleotides matching TRBD2. This CDR3 region has 15 residues. Germline CDR1 SGHRS, CDR2 YFSETQ. The V gene end was trimmed by 1 base and the J gene end by 4 bases; junction bases not matched to a gene: 4. The CDR3: CASSLTTSGGYEQYF. Incomplete CDR3 DNA: TGCGCCAGCAGCTTGACAACTAGCGGGGGATACGAG.

Remarks on this clone: The read ends 3 residues before the CDR3 terminus; that terminus is restored from the germline J gene. The V gene is TRBV7-3, the J gene TRBJ2-2, with TRBD1 matching 10 bases. The CDR3 consists of 15 residues. Germline CDR1 and CDR2: SGHTA and FQGTGA. J was trimmed by 4 bases and V by 5 bases; bases with no gene match: 4. The CDR3 loop is CASSLWTGGTGELFF. The sequenced part of the CDR3 DNA is TGTGCCAGCAGCCTCTGGACAGGGGGCACCGGGGAG.

This CDR3 reads CASKPGQLQETQYF. CDR3 DNA (partial): TGTGCCAGTAAGCCGGGTCAATTACAAGAGACC. This chain connects TRBV19 to TRBJ2-5; the D is unclear. From the germline J gene comes the end of the CDR3, since the read stops 3 residues before it. V lost 7 bases to trimming and J lost 2 bases, with 14 bases between them. The germline V gene has CDR1 LNHDA and CDR2 SQIVND (reference sequence). This CDR3 has 14 amino acids. Complete variable domain (other parts from reference TRBV19 and TRBJ2-5): DGGITQSPKYLFRKEGQNVTLSCEQNLNHDAMYWYRQDPGQGLRLIYYSQIVNDFQKGDIAEGYSVSREKKESFPLTVTSAQKNPTAFYLCASKPGQLQETQYFGPGTRLLVL.

The CDR3 bases that were read are TGCAGTGCTAGAGCGGGGGGCCCCACAGATACG. Amino acid sequence: CSARAGGPTDT. The full-length CDR3 reads as CSARAGGPTDTQYF. This chain links TRBV20-1 with TRBJ2-3; tentative D call: TRBD2 (7 bases). The read ends 3 residues shy of where the CDR3 ends; the end is completed using the germline J gene. CDR3 length: 14 residues. Trimming pared 1 base from V and 2 bases from J, leaving 10 bases between. The V gene's germline CDR1 is DFQATT and CDR2 SNEGSKA (reference sequence).

To note about this clone: Read sequence stops 3 residues before the CDR3 end, and the germline J gene provides the missing end. This chain links TRBV4-2 with TRBJ2-5; 15 positions agree with TRBD2. The CDR3 spans 17 residues. Losses at the gene ends were 1 base for V and 2 bases for J; bases not matched to a gene: 2. CDR1 is LGHNA and CDR2 is YNFKEQ in the germline V gene. The CDR3 sequence: CASSQGTSGGGQETQYF. The sequenced CDR3 bases are TGTGCCAGCAGCCAAGGGACTAGCGGGGGGGGACAAGAGACC.

Incomplete CDR3 DNA: TGTGCCAGCTCCCGGATAGGGGGCGGCAATGAC. As protein: CASSRIGGGND. The whole CDR3 protein reads CASSRIGGGNDYTF. The gene calls are TRBV18 and TRBJ1-2; 7 bases align to TRBD1. The CDR3 goes on 3 residues after the read ends, and that part is filled in from the germline J gene. This CDR3 contains 14 residues. Germline V gene lookup returns CDR1 KGHSH and CDR2 LQKENI.

Of note for this clone: Read data end 3 residues before the CDR3 end; the end is taken from the germline J gene. Other DNA sequences in this specimen translate into the identical CDR3. The chain has TRBV7-8 and TRBJ1-5; TRBD1 agrees at 7 bases. CDR1 is SGHVS and CDR2 is FQNEAQ in the germline V gene. The CDR3 is 17 amino acids. V was clipped by 5 bases and J by 0 bases; unmatched bases: 10. CDR3 sequence: CASSERGQGNSNQPQHF. CDR3 bases read: TGTGCCAGCAGCGAGAGGGGGCAAGGGAATAGCAATCAGCCC.

As concerns this clone: The missing CDR3 end, 3 residues past where the read stops, is filled in from the germline J gene. The rearrangement links TRBV2 to TRBJ2-5, with TRBD1 as a possible D gene (5 bases). V lost 6 bases and J lost 0, with 5 bases in between. This CDR3 is built from 12 residues. Germline assignment: CDR1 SNHLY and CDR2 FYNNEI. CDR3 loop: CASRGDQETQYF. The CDR3 DNA, read in part, is TGTGCCAGCAGAGGGGACCAAGAGACC.

As regards this clone: From the germline J gene comes the end of the CDR3, since the read stops 3 residues before it. The V call is TRBV19, the J call TRBJ1-2; tentative D call: TRBD1 (6 bases). The CDR3 runs 15 residues. The germline CDR1 and CDR2 sequences are LNHDA and SQIVND (reference sequence). The germline V and J ends were trimmed by 3 bases and 0 bases, with 11 bases remaining between them. The covered CDR3 bases are TGTGCCAGTAGTATCCGGACAGATACTAACTATGGC. As protein: CASSIRTDTNYG. The entire CDR3 reads CASSIRTDTNYGYTF.

On this clone: Sequencing ends 3 residues short of the CDR3 end; the germline J gene provides the rest. The genes are TRBV2 and TRBJ1-5; 8 positions agree with TRBD1. V shed 6 bases and J 1 base; nucleotides not matched to a gene: 5. CDR1 and CDR2 from the germline V gene are SNHLY and FYNNEI. This CDR3 contains 15 residues. The CDR3 region is CASRSTGASNQPQHF. The part of the CDR3 DNA that was read is TGTGCCAGCAGGTCGACAGGGGCCAGCAATCAGCCC.

CDR3 bases read: TGTGCCAGCAGCGCGAGCACAGATACC. It translates to CASSASTDT. The full-length CDR3 reads as CASSASTDTYTF. The chain joins TRBV7-2 to TRBJ1-2; D unclear. The read stops 3 residues short of the end of the CDR3; the missing end is completed from the germline J gene. The CDR3 loop spans 12 amino acids. CDR1 is SGHTA, CDR2 FQGNSA, per germline.

On this clone: The missing CDR3 end, 3 residues past where the read stops, is filled in from the germline J gene. The genes are TRBV6-2 or TRBV6-3 and TRBJ2-7; a possible D gene is TRBD2 (5 bases). The germline V and J ends were trimmed by 6 bases and 5 bases, with 11 bases remaining between them. This CDR3 is 12 amino acids long. Germline V gene lookup returns CDR1 MNHEY and CDR2 SVGEGT. The CDR3 here is CASSNGVDEQYF. The covered CDR3 bases are TGTGCCAGCAGCAACGGGGTCGACGAG.

To note about this clone: Read data end 3 residues before the CDR3 end; the end is taken from the germline J gene. This chain connects TRBV19 to TRBJ2-5; D is perhaps TRBD1 (6 bases). V was cut by 5 bases and J by 5 bases, with 15 bases left in between. The CDR3 is 14 residues long. From germline, CDR1 is LNHDA and CDR2 SQIVND (reference sequence). The CDR3 DNA, read in part, is TGTGCCAGTAGTCGAGACGGACAGCGGGAGACC. Protein product: CASSRDGQRET. The whole CDR3 region reads CASSRDGQRETQYF.

In regard to this clone: The read stops 3 residues short of the end of the CDR3; the missing end is completed from the germline J gene. This chain connects TRBV5-6 to TRBJ1-6; D not resolved. In germline, CDR1 is SGHDT, CDR2 YYEEEE. This CDR3 is built from 13 residues. The CDR3 DNA, read in part, is TGTGCCAGCAGCTTGGTCCGGGTTGGGTCC. Translation: CASSLVRVGS. The entire CDR3 reads CASSLVRVGSLHF.

In the case of this clone: The CDR3 is cut off 3 residues early in the read; its end comes from the germline J gene. The chain recombines TRBV7-2 with TRBJ2-3; D possibly corresponds to TRBD1 (6 bases). The germline V gene encodes CDR1 SGHTA and CDR2 FQGNSA. This CDR3 is built from 13 residues. Partial CDR3 DNA: TGTGCCAGCAGCCCGGGACACCAAGAGACG. Residues: CASSPGHQET. The whole CDR3 protein reads CASSPGHQETQYF.

CDR3 DNA, as far as it was read: TGCGCCAGCAGCCTTGGGACACGCTACGAG. Translating it yields CASSLGTRYE. The full CDR3 is CASSLGTRYEQYF. V gene TRBV4-1 combines with J gene TRBJ2-7; possible D gene TRBD1, 6 bases. The sequenced fragment ends 3 residues before the CDR3 boundary, so the rest is inferred from the germline J gene. Germline CDR1 is MGHRA and CDR2 is YSYEKL. This CDR3 spans 13 amino acids. The V and J ends lost 4 bases and 3 bases respectively, with 10 bases between them.

With respect to this clone: Sequencing ends 3 residues short of the CDR3 end; the germline J gene provides the rest. V usage is TRBV5-1 and J usage is TRBJ1-2, with a weak D call TRBD1 (6 bases). Germline values: CDR1 SGHRS, CDR2 YFSETQ. Trimming removed 0 bases at V and 0 bases at J, with 9 bases between. CDR3 length: 15 residues. Incomplete CDR3 DNA: TGCGCCAGCAGCTTGGGACAGGCAACTAACTATGGC. It encodes CASSLGQATNYG. Given in full, the CDR3 is CASSLGQATNYGYTF.

Regarding this clone: The missing CDR3 end, 3 residues past where the read stops, is filled in from the germline J gene. The V and J genes are TRBV20-1 and TRBJ2-1, with D possibly being TRBD2 (5 bases). The V end was cut by 3 bases, the J end by 4 bases, with 13 bases between. The length of the CDR3 is 14 residues. Germline loops: CDR1 DFQATT, CDR2 SNEGSKA (reference sequence). The CDR3 here is CSASSQRKYNEQFF. The covered CDR3 bases are TGCAGTGCTAGTAGTCAGCGGAAATACAATGAG.

Concerning this clone: The CDR3 end falls 3 residues outside the read, so it is completed with the germline J gene. The chain links TRBV20-1 to TRBJ2-7; 7 nucleotides line up with TRBD2. Unmatched junction bases numbered 13, after V lost 1 base and J lost 4 bases. Looked up from germline, CDR1 is DFQATT and CDR2 is SNEGSKA (reference sequence). CDR3 length: 16 amino acids. The sequenced CDR3 bases are TGCAGTGCTAGAGTTTTGTGGGGGGGGGTGCATTACGAG. Its translation: CSARVLWGGVHYE. The complete CDR3 protein is CSARVLWGGVHYEQYF.

The chain's CDR3 is CASSPGGTRGYTF. The CDR3 DNA, read in part, is TGTGCCAGCAGTCCCGGAGGGACTCGTGGC. The J gene is TRBJ1-2, the V gene TRBV12-3 or TRBV12-4; D might be TRBD1 (5 bases). The CDR3 extends 3 residues past the end of the read, so its final part is completed from the germline J gene. Trimming took 5 bases from V and 7 from J, leaving 14 bases between them. The CDR3 length is 13 residues.

A remark on this clone: With the read ending 3 residues before the CDR3 end, the germline J gene is used to fill in that end. The chain employs TRBV5-8 and TRBJ1-2, with a tentative D call TRBD1 (6 bases). Looked up from germline, CDR1 is SGHTS and CDR2 is YDEGEE. The CDR3 loop spans 15 amino acids. Trimming took 4 bases from V and 2 from J, leaving 15 bases between them. The chain's CDR3 is CASSPTDRRNYGYTF. The sequenced CDR3 bases are TGTGCCAGCAGCCCAACTGACAGGCGGAACTATGGC.

Concerning this clone itself: The CDR3 end lies 3 residues beyond the end of the read and is filled in from the germline J gene. The gene calls are TRBV7-2 and TRBJ2-7; 10 bases fit TRBD1. The germline V gene encodes CDR1 SGHTA and CDR2 FQGNSA. The V segment lost 3 bases and the J segment 6 bases; nucleotides outside the gene matches: 5. The CDR3 length is 14 residues. CDR3 residues: CASSFRQGAGEQYF. The sequenced CDR3 bases are TGTGCCAGCAGCTTTAGACAGGGGGCCGGCGAG. The variable domain in full, with the rest retrieved from reference TRBV7-2 and TRBJ2-7, is GAGVSQSPSNKVTEKGKDVELRCDPISGHTALYWYRQSLGQGLEFLIYFQGNSAPDKSGLPSDRFSAERTGGSVSTLTIQRTQQEDSAVYLCASSFRQGAGEQYFGPGTRLTVT.

The part of the CDR3 DNA that was read is TGTGCCAGCAGCTTACCAGACAAAGGCAATCAGCCC. Protein product: CASSLPDKGNQP. The full-length CDR3 reads as CASSLPDKGNQPQHF. The rearrangement links TRBV7-4 to TRBJ1-5; D remains unclear. The read ends 3 residues early relative to the CDR3; the germline J gene fills the gap. This CDR3 is 15 amino acids long. Per germline, CDR1 SGHVT and CDR2 SQSDAQ. Deletions cut 2 bases from V and 2 bases from J, with 10 bases between.